The rows below give T cell receptor beta chains drawn from one sample of a study of T cell responses to AZD1222 COVID-19 vaccine. The table came from immunoSEQ multiplex PCR; TCRdb's copy has only in-frame clones and leaves some out. The sample consists of some 170,000 clones, around nine tenths of them appearing once. The sequencing used peripheral blood, collected on day 0 of AZD1222 vaccination. Source of these receptors: an adult in good health. The CDR3 runs from the conserved cysteine through the conserved F or W. A D gene is named only where the DNA matches it firmly. Clone size is given for some rows only: seen once, a few or many times, or a class if the clone is expanded.

TRBV5-5	.	TRBJ1-6	.	13	TGTGCCAGCAGCTCCCGGGACAATTCACCCCTCCACTTT	CASSSRDNSPLHF
TRBV27	TRBD1	TRBJ2-3	.	14	TGTGCCAGCAGTCAGAGGACAGGGCCAGATACGCAGTATTTT	CASSQRTGPDTQYF
TRBV2	.	TRBJ2-3	.	14	TGTGCCAGCAGGCCCTGGGTGGGCACAGATACGCAGTATTTT	CASRPWVGTDTQYF
TRBV7-2	.	TRBJ2-3	.	13	TGTGCCAGCAGCGCGGGGAGCACAGATACGCAGTATTTT	CASSAGSTDTQYF
TRBV30	.	TRBJ1-2	few	15	TGTGCCTGGAGTGCAGACACAAATTCTAACTATGGCTACACCTTC	CAWSADTNSNYGYTF
TRBV2	TRBD1	TRBJ1-6	.	13	TGTGCCAGCATAGGGGACAGCGGCTCACCCCTCCACTTT	CASIGDSGSPLHF
TRBV9	.	TRBJ2-5	.	13	TGTGCCAGCAGCGTAGGGAGGCAAGAGACCCAGTACTTC	CASSVGRQETQYF
TRBV3-1/TRBV3-2	.	TRBJ2-2	.	14	TGTGCCAGCAGCAAGTCGCAGGGAAGCGGGGAGCTGTTTTTT	CASSKSQGSGELFF
TRBV19	.	TRBJ2-2	.	13	TGTGCCAGCGGGGAACATAACACCGGGGAGCTGTTTTTT	CASGEHNTGELFF
TRBV5-1	TRBD1	TRBJ1-5	.	15	TGCGCCAGCAGCTTGGGAGGGGGCAGAGATCAGCCCCAGCATTTT	CASSLGGGRDQPQHF
TRBV18	.	TRBJ2-5	.	13	TGTGCCAGCTCACGCACGGCTCAAGAGACCCAGTACTTC	CASSRTAQETQYF
TRBV9	.	TRBJ2-7	.	13	TGTGCCAGCAGCACAAAGGTAGCCAACGAGCAGTACTTC	CASSTKVANEQYF
TRBV5-1	.	TRBJ1-2	.	14	TGCGCCAGCAGCCACGGACAGAGCTTCTATGGCTACACCTTC	CASSHGQSFYGYTF
TRBV10-3	.	TRBJ1-6	few	15	TGTGCCATCAGTGAGGATCGTACAAGGGGTTCACCCCTCCACTTT	CAISEDRTRGSPLHF
TRBV18	.	TRBJ1-2	.	13	TGTGCCAGCTCACCACCCGGGTTGGTTGGCTACACCTTC	CASSPPGLVGYTF
TRBV6-5	.	TRBJ2-7	.	13	TGTGCCAGCAGCCCCAGGGGTTCCTACGAGCAGTACTTC	CASSPRGSYEQYF
TRBV25-1	.	TRBJ1-4	.	15	TGTGCCAGCAGTGAATATCGGGGGGGGAATGAAAAACTGTTTTTT	CASSEYRGGNEKLFF
TRBV30	.	TRBJ1-6	.	19	TGTGCCTGGGCCCCTAGGGACACCCTAACAAGTTCTAATAATTCACCCCTCCACTTT	CAWAPRDTLTSSNNSPLHF
TRBV11-1	.	TRBJ1-5	.	13	TGTGCCAGCAGCGTTGTGAGAGGGGAGCCCCAGCATTTT	CASSVVRGEPQHF
TRBV28	.	TRBJ2-5	few	14	TGTGCCAGCAGCCCCTTGACTGCCCAAGAGACCCAGTACTTC	CASSPLTAQETQYF
TRBV28	.	TRBJ1-4	.	17	TGTGCCAGCAGCTTTATAAGAACCGCGAAGCGAAATGAAAAACTGTTTTTT	CASSFIRTAKRNEKLFF
TRBV7-3	.	TRBJ2-1	.	15	TGTGCCAGCAGCTTAACGCCAGCGGTGATCAATGAGCAGTTCTTC	CASSLTPAVINEQFF
TRBV3-1/TRBV3-2	TRBD1	TRBJ2-4	.	14	TGTGCCAGCAGCCCGACAGGGTTAGAAAACATTCAGTACTTC	CASSPTGLENIQYF
TRBV6-2/TRBV6-3	TRBD1	TRBJ1-1	once	14	TGTGCCAGCAGTTACTCTGCAGGGGGCACTGAAGCTTTCTTT	CASSYSAGGTEAFF
TRBV6-5	TRBD1	TRBJ1-1	.	12	TGTGCCAGCAGTTCAGGGGGCACTGAAGCTTTCTTT	CASSSGGTEAFF
TRBV10-3	TRBD2	TRBJ2-1	once	13	TGTGCCATCAGGTCGAGGACTAGTAGTGAGCAGTTCTTC	CAIRSRTSSEQFF
TRBV2	TRBD2	TRBJ2-3	.	15	TGTGCCAGCAGTGAGGAGCGGGGGGGCCCAAGGCCGCAGTATTTT	CASSEERGGPRPQYF
TRBV9	.	TRBJ1-2	once	15	TGTGCCAGCAGCCTGACGTTCGATAAGTACTGGGGCTACACCTTC	CASSLTFDKYWGYTF
TRBV7-2	.	TRBJ2-5	few	15	TGTGCCAGCAGCTTAGCCCAGCGGAGGCAAGAGACCCAGTACTTC	CASSLAQRRQETQYF
TRBV11-2	.	TRBJ1-4	.	19	TGTGCCAGCAGCTTATGGGGTCCGGGGACGATATCGAAGGATGAAAAACTGTTTTTT	CASSLWGPGTISKDEKLFF
TRBV6-4	.	TRBJ1-1	few	14	TGTGCCAGCAGTGACGGGGGAGAGAACACTGAAGCTTTCTTT	CASSDGGENTEAFF